The TCR beta chain under discussion was sequenced for a study of blood T cells in healthy people across ages. Primers used in a second PCR of about 6 to 11 cycles were a sample-barcoded 5' primer and a J-beta primer mix. TCRdb ran MiXCR on the 5' RACE reads and lists one entry per CDR3 protein. The table records approximately 770,000 distinct CDR3 sequences, 58% of them present only once. The V gene's germline CDR1 is GTSNPN and CDR2 SVGIG (reference sequence). The ends were cut back, 1 base at V and 7 bases at J, with 13 bases in the middle. The CDR3 covers 13 residues. The V gene is TRBV30, the J gene TRBJ2-5; no reliable D call. Sequencing used blood. The origin of this receptor is a man aged 25 to 40 in good health. CDR3 loop: CAWSGSSKGTQYF. Written as DNA, the CDR3 is TGTGCCTGGAGTGGCAGCTCCAAAGGGACCCAGTACTTC. Full variable domain (rest looked up from reference TRBV30 and TRBJ2-5): SQTIHQWPATLVQPVGSPLSLECTVEGTSNPNLYWYRQAAGRGLQLLFYSVGIGQISSEVPQNLSASRPQDRQFILSSKKLLLSDSGFYLCAWSGSSKGTQYFGPGTRLLVL.